A single sample gave rise to the 2 T cell receptor beta chains below, sequenced in a study of blood T cells in healthy people across ages. The authors ran a second PCR of roughly 6 to 12 cycles using a sample-barcoded 5' primer and a J-beta primer mix. TCRdb reprocessed the 5' RACE reads via MiXCR and lists one record per CDR3 protein. The data show some 1,000,000 distinct CDR3 sequences, 20% to 25% seen once. Another study also made use of these data, one on T cells of mothers and their children.

The sequenced material came from blood. Every receptor here comes from a girl aged 2-10 years in good health.

This clonotype has just a few counts. The chain recombines TRBV6-2 or TRBV6-3 with TRBJ2-1, with 13 nucleotides matching TRBD2. Per the germline V gene, CDR1 is MNHEY and CDR2 is SVGEGT. This CDR3 has 17 amino acids. Losses at the gene ends were 5 bases for V and 3 bases for J; bases not matched to a gene: 7. The CDR3 loop reads CASSGLAGAYNYNEQFF. The CDR3, as DNA: TGTGCCAGCAGTGGACTAGCGGGGGCCTACAACTACAATGAGCAGTTCTTC.

This clonotype was counted between two and nine times. The CDR3 protein is CASSLNQGILVEQYF. The CDR3 bases are TGTGCCAGCAGCTTGAATCAGGGAATATTGGTCGAGCAGTACTTC. The chain uses TRBV5-5 and TRBJ2-7; tentatively, D is TRBD1 (5 bases). Germline CDR1 is SGHKS and CDR2 is YYEKEE (reference sequence). The CDR3 is 15 amino acids. Trimming removed 1 base at V and 6 bases at J, with 17 bases between. The full variable domain, with the rest looked up from reference TRBV5-5 and TRBJ2-7, is DAGVTQSPTHLIKTRGQQVTLRCSPISGHKSVSWYQQVLGQGPQFIFQYYEKEERGRGNFPDRFSARQFPNYSSELNVNALLLGDSALYLCASSLNQGILVEQYFGPGTRLTVT.